These 26 T cell receptor beta chains originate from one sample sequenced in a study of regulatory T cells in long-lasting Graves disease. According to the study, TCR beta libraries were built with iRepertoire HTBI primers and CDR3-region Arm-PCR. TCRdb re-derived calls from the multiplex PCR reads in MiXCR, one entry per CDR3 protein. The sample lists around 400,000 distinct CDR3 sequences; roughly 15% were seen once. Described time point: newly diagnosed GD, antithyroid drugs for less than 3 months. The TCR library was made from RNA that had been extracted from PBMCs in TRIzol. These data were also filed under a second study, of T cells in Graves' hyperthyroidism and ophthalmopathy.

Material: peripheral blood mononuclear cells (PBMCs), obtained at new diagnosis, from a patient treated with antithyroid drugs. Receptors originate from a middle-aged woman with Graves disease.

The V gene is TRBV19, the J gene TRBJ2-7, with 9 nucleotides matching TRBD2. Unmatched junction bases numbered 10, after V lost 7 bases and J lost 6 bases. CDR3 length: 14 amino acids. In germline, CDR1 is LNHDA, CDR2 SQIVND (reference sequence). CDR3 residues: CASMTVAGEGEQYF. In DNA form, the CDR3 reads TGTGCCAGTATGACCGTAGCGGGAGAAGGCGAGCAGTACTTC.

Worth noting for this clonotype: This CDR3 fails to terminate in the conserved phenylalanine or tryptophan, so it likely reflects a read error. V is TRBV28 and J is TRBJ1-1; D perhaps matches TRBD1 (5 bases). Per germline, CDR1 MDHEN and CDR2 SYDVKM. The CDR3 length is 14 residues. V shed 5 bases and J shed 5 bases, with 15 bases lying between them. CDR3 bases: TGTGCCAGCAGTCTCGGGGCTGTGTTGACTGAAGCTTTCCTT. It specifies CASSLGAVLTEAFL.

This rearrangement joins TRBV20-1 to TRBJ2-3, with D hard to call. The CDR3 loop spans 13 amino acids. Germline V gene sequence: CDR1 DFQATT, CDR2 SNEGSKA (reference sequence). The V end lost 0 bases, the J end lost 0 bases, and 4 bases lay between the germline ends. For the CDR3, the DNA is TGCAGTGCTAGAGAAGCTAGCACAGATACGCAGTATTTT. This sequence encodes CSAREASTDTQYF.

This clonotype was counted ten times or more. This chain uses TRBV20-1 with TRBJ2-3, with D possibly TRBD2 on 6 matching bases. The V gene's germline CDR1 is DFQATT and CDR2 SNEGSKA (reference sequence). The V and J ends lost 5 bases and 2 bases respectively, with 14 bases between them. The CDR3 totals 14 residues. CDR3 bases: TGCAGTGCTTCTTCGGGACTGACCACAGATACGCAGTATTTT. Protein: CSASSGLTTDTQYF.

The sample holds many counts of this clonotype. This sequence joins TRBV11-2 and TRBJ2-5; D is undetermined. V was pared by 2 bases and J by 3 bases, with 7 bases between. This CDR3 is built from 13 residues. Germline CDR1 SGHAT, CDR2 FQNNGV. As DNA, the CDR3 is TGTGCCAGCAGCTTATGGGGTAAAGAGACCCAGTACTTC. Translating gives CASSLWGKETQYF.

The chain carries TRBV12-3 or TRBV12-4 and TRBJ1-3; D is uncertain. This CDR3 region has 14 residues. Trimming shortened V by 3 bases and J by 0 bases, and 6 bases separated the two germline ends. The CDR3 nucleotides are TGTGCCAGCAGTTTTGGTTTCTCTGGAAACACCATATATTTT. It encodes CASSFGFSGNTIYF.

V is TRBV2 and J is TRBJ2-7; 10 bases line up with TRBD2. Trimming cost V 6 bases and J 2 bases; bases outside gene matches: 13. The CDR3 spans 17 residues. Germline CDR1 is SNHLY and CDR2 is FYNNEI. The CDR3 is CASSQGAGLAEPYEQYF. CDR3 bases: TGTGCCAGCAGCCAAGGTGCTGGACTAGCGGAACCCTACGAGCAGTACTTC. The variable domain in full, with the rest retrieved from reference TRBV2 and TRBJ2-7, is EPEVTQTPSHQVTQMGQEVILRCVPISNHLYFYWYRQILGQKVEFLVSFYNNEISEKSEIFDDQFSVERPDGSNFTLKIRSTKLEDSAMYFCASSQGAGLAEPYEQYFGPGTRLTVT.

This clonotype was seen more than once but under ten times. V is TRBV19 and J is TRBJ2-7, with 13 bases identical to TRBD2. CDR3 size: 16 residues. The germline CDR1 and CDR2 sequences are LNHDA and SQIVND (reference sequence). Trimming at V came to 4 bases and at J to 1 base, leaving 4 bases not matched to a gene. The CDR3 protein is CASSNGLAGVSYEQYF. The CDR3 DNA is TGTGCCAGTAGTAACGGACTAGCGGGAGTATCCTACGAGCAGTACTTC.

This clonotype occurred many times. The genes are TRBV12-5 and TRBJ1-1; 8 bases line up with TRBD1. The CDR3 covers 18 residues. The germline CDR1 and CDR2 sequences are LGHNT and FRNRAP. After removal of 3 bases from V and 5 bases from J, the junction contained 17 bases not matched to a gene. The CDR3 reads CASGFGVEDRAGETEAFF. CDR3 nucleotide sequence: TGTGCTAGTGGTTTTGGCGTGGAGGACAGGGCTGGGGAGACTGAAGCTTTCTTT.

The table lists this clonotype with many counts. The chain has TRBV5-1 and TRBJ2-7, with no clear D. The CDR3 consists of 13 residues. The V and J ends lost 5 bases and 2 bases respectively, with 11 bases between them. Germline values: CDR1 SGHRS, CDR2 YFSETQ. The DNA of the CDR3 is TGCGCCAGCAGAGTGGACGAAACCTACGAGCAGTACTTC. Its translation is CASRVDETYEQYF.

In this sample, this clonotype turned up many times. The chain has TRBV7-8 and TRBJ2-3, with D perhaps TRBD1 (5 bases). V lost 3 bases, J lost 3 bases, and 13 bases lay in between. The CDR3 consists of 15 residues. Germline V lookup: CDR1 SGHVS, CDR2 FQNEAQ. The CDR3 protein is CASSLQGPRTDTQYF. As DNA, the CDR3 is TGTGCCAGCAGCTTGCAGGGCCCCAGAACAGATACGCAGTATTTT.

This clonotype was seen many times. This chain uses TRBV28 with TRBJ2-3; 9 bases are a match to TRBD1. This CDR3 spans 17 amino acids. The V gene end was trimmed by 6 bases and the J gene end by 0 bases; junction bases not matched to a gene: 10. Germline V gene lookup returns CDR1 MDHEN and CDR2 SYDVKM. Here the CDR3 reads CASSTPAGTGSTDTQYF. CDR3 nucleotide sequence: TGTGCCAGCAGCACCCCAGCCGGGACAGGGAGCACAGATACGCAGTATTTT.

This clonotype was seen ten or more times. V and J are TRBV11-3 and TRBJ2-3, with a tentative D call TRBD2 (6 bases). Germline CDR1 is SGHNT and CDR2 is YENEEA. Trimming stripped 5 bases from V and 4 bases from J, with 13 bases between. The CDR3 spans 14 residues. The CDR3 region is CASSPRDSADTQYF. CDR3 coding DNA: TGTGCCAGCAGCCCCCGGGACTCGGCAGATACGCAGTATTTT.

The chain joins TRBV30 to TRBJ1-1, with TRBD1 identical over 8 bases. Losses at the gene ends were 5 bases for V and 5 bases for J; bases not matched to a gene: 4. Germline V lookup: CDR1 GTSNPN, CDR2 SVGIG (reference sequence). The CDR3 totals 12 residues. CDR3 nucleotide sequence: TGTGCCTGGGGACAGGGAGGGACTGAAGCTTTCTTT. Amino acid sequence: CAWGQGGTEAFF.

This clonotype was seen at least ten times. CDR3 bases: TGTGCCCCCCAGGGACAGGGGGAACCAACTAATGAAAAACTGTTTTTT. Translating it yields CAPQGQGEPTNEKLFF. This chain links TRBV27 with TRBJ1-4, with 11 bases that match TRBD1. Germline V gene sequence: CDR1 MNHEY, CDR2 SMNVEV (reference sequence). This CDR3 region has 16 residues. V was pared by 11 bases and J by 0 bases, with 8 bases of the junction left unmatched.

This clonotype was detected ten times or more. The rearrangement uses TRBV7-9 and TRBJ2-3; TRBD2 might be the D (5 bases). The V end was cut by 4 bases, the J end by 3 bases, with 17 bases between. This CDR3 has 16 residues. Looked up from germline, CDR1 is SEHNR and CDR2 is FQNEAQ (reference sequence). This CDR3 is CASSSASSRRTDTQYF. CDR3 in DNA: TGTGCCAGCAGCTCCGCGTCCAGCAGGAGGACAGATACGCAGTATTTT.

The sample holds many counts of this clonotype. The chain recombines TRBV27 with TRBJ2-7; D is ambiguous. CDR1 is MNHEY and CDR2 is SMNVEV in the germline V gene (reference sequence). The CDR3 has 14 amino acids. Trimming took 0 bases from V and 7 from J, leaving 13 bases between them. As DNA, the CDR3 is TGTGCCAGCAGTTTATCCCTCGGGTTTGGGGAGCAGTACTTC. Translation: CASSLSLGFGEQYF.

This clonotype was counted at least ten times. This chain links TRBV7-6 with TRBJ2-2; D possibly corresponds to TRBD2 (6 bases). V lost 3 bases to trimming and J lost 3 bases, with 11 bases between them. Germline values: CDR1 SGHVS, CDR2 FNYEAQ. The CDR3 sequence is 15 residues long. The CDR3 coding sequence is TGTGCCAGCAGCTTGGAGGGAGGCTACACCGGGGAGCTGTTTTTT. Its translation is CASSLEGGYTGELFF.

The genes are TRBV29-1 and TRBJ1-4; D may be TRBD1 (5 bases). Trimming took 5 bases from V and 8 from J, leaving 21 bases between them. The CDR3 has 15 residues. Germline CDR1 and CDR2: SQVTM and ANQGSEA. The CDR3 sequence: CSVLTRDRGREKLFF. CDR3 sequence (DNA): TGCAGCGTTCTTACCCGGGACCGTGGAAGAGAAAAACTGTTTTTT.

This clonotype was counted many times. The genes are TRBV7-2 and TRBJ2-7; D unclear. The germline CDR1 and CDR2 sequences are SGHTA and FQGNSA. CDR3 length: 12 amino acids. The germline V and J ends were trimmed by 1 base and 4 bases, with 5 bases remaining between them. CDR3: CASSLGKYEQYF. CDR3 DNA sequence: TGTGCCAGCAGCTTAGGCAAATACGAGCAGTACTTC. Together with reference TRBV7-2 and TRBJ2-7, the CDR3 gives the full variable domain: GAGVSQSPSNKVTEKGKDVELRCDPISGHTALYWYRQSLGQGLEFLIYFQGNSAPDKSGLPSDRFSAERTGGSVSTLTIQRTQQEDSAVYLCASSLGKYEQYFGPGTRLTVT.

This clonotype was recorded at least ten times. The rearrangement joins TRBV7-2 to TRBJ1-1, with D perhaps TRBD1 (6 bases). Germline V gene data show CDR1 as SGHTA and CDR2 as FQGNSA. This CDR3 has 15 amino acids. Trimming removed 4 bases at V and 2 bases at J, with 14 bases between. The CDR3 is CASSSPSGVNTEAFF. As DNA, the CDR3 is TGTGCCAGCAGCTCGCCCTCAGGGGTCAACACTGAAGCTTTCTTT.

As regards this clonotype: A single base separates this from a much larger clone, so it may be a read error. This chain connects TRBV11-2 to TRBJ2-2; 11 bases are a match to TRBD2. The CDR3 consists of 15 residues. Trimming removed 2 bases from V and 4 bases from J; junction bases left unmatched: 0. CDR1 is SGHAT, CDR2 FQNNGV, per germline. CDR3 coding DNA: TGTGCCAGCAGCTTAACTAGCGGGAGCACCGGGGAGCTGTTTTTT. The encoded protein is CASSLTSGSTGELFF.

The genes are TRBV27 and TRBJ2-7; D might be TRBD2 (7 bases). V lost 5 bases to trimming and J lost 7 bases, with 15 bases between them. The CDR3 totals 13 residues. The V gene's germline CDR1 is MNHEY and CDR2 SMNVEV (reference sequence). This CDR3 reads CASSLRGGGEQYF. The DNA for the CDR3 is TGTGCCAGCAGTCTACGCGGGGGCGGTGAGCAGTACTTC.

This clonotype has ten or more counts. The genes are TRBV5-1 and TRBJ2-7, with 11 bases lining up with TRBD2. The ends lost 0 bases at V and 7 bases at J; junction bases unmatched: 12. The germline V gene has CDR1 SGHRS and CDR2 YFSETQ. The CDR3 is 17 amino acids. CDR3 sequence (DNA): TGCGCCAGCAGCTTGGGAGCTGGAGACACTAGCGGGAGTGAGCAGTACTTC. It translates to CASSLGAGDTSGSEQYF.

The genes are TRBV7-2 and TRBJ1-2; possible D gene TRBD1, 5 bases. V was shortened by 5 bases and J by 3 bases, with 28 bases between the two germline ends. This CDR3 is built from 19 residues. Per germline, CDR1 SGHTA and CDR2 FQGNSA. CDR3 DNA: TGTGCCAGCAGCCATATTAACGACAAGCTCAAAACGGGGGACTATGGCTACACCTTC. Residues: CASSHINDKLKTGDYGYTF. Filled out from reference TRBV7-2 and TRBJ1-2, the complete variable domain reads GAGVSQSPSNKVTEKGKDVELRCDPISGHTALYWYRQSLGQGLEFLIYFQGNSAPDKSGLPSDRFSAERTGGSVSTLTIQRTQQEDSAVYLCASSHINDKLKTGDYGYTFGSGTRLTVV.

The chain links TRBV10-3 to TRBJ1-6; tentative D call: TRBD1 (6 bases). CDR3 length: 13 residues. The germline gives CDR1 ENHRY, CDR2 SYGVKD. The V end lost 7 bases, the J end lost 9 bases, and 13 bases lay between the germline ends. The CDR3 loop is CAITRGGGSPLHF. The CDR3, as DNA: TGTGCCATCACCCGAGGGGGGGGTTCACCCCTCCACTTT.